This TCR beta chain was identified in a study of human T cells and chemical hapten exposure. Across the whole study: Patch tests containing 0.01% DPC, applied to the upper back, were read at 6 days. Findings and caveats of the study: Versus controls, expanded TCRs had significantly more large CDR3 similarity clusters.

Time point: pre-sensitization, week 0. Specified treatment: therapeutic diphenylcyclopropenone sensitization with weekly scalp DPC. As concerns this clonotype: Its antigen is unidentified. Possible read error: a much larger clone is one base away.

Unique molecular identifiers were attached to individual cDNA molecules during library preparation. TCRdb processed the RACE reads anew with MiXCR; each CDR3 protein has one entry. The table records some 70,000 distinct CDR3 sequences, approximately 11% of them present only once. Germline assignment: CDR1 SGHAT and CDR2 FQNNGV. The CDR3 runs 15 residues. The ends were cut back, 8 bases at V and 10 bases at J, with 21 bases in the middle. This chain links TRBV11-2 with TRBJ1-6, with D possibly being TRBD1 (5 bases). This TCR was recovered from a woman aged 45-65 years with alopecia areata. Some clones in this sample may be carry-over from other donors' samples. The sample was whole blood, taken in connection with sensitization to the hapten diphenylcyclopropenone (DPC). The CDR3 region has the DNA TGTGCCAGCGGCCCCGAGTGGGGCAGCAAATCACCCCTCCACTTT. Protein product: CASGPEWGSKSPLHF.